This TCR beta chain was recovered during a study of cytomegalovirus exposure and HLA in healthy donors. The PCR contained 60 Vbeta and 13 Jbeta primers. Clones were read by immunoSEQ multiplex PCR, and TCRdb kept only the in-frame ones, dropping some. The profile covers 130,000 to 150,000 clones, with around three quarters appearing a single time and around 3% taken by the ten largest. V was trimmed by 2 bases and J by 5 bases, leaving 12 bases between them. Germline lookup yields CDR1 LNHNV and CDR2 YYDKDF (reference sequence). The CDR3 loop spans 15 amino acids. The sample comprised PBMCs. V usage is TRBV15 and J usage is TRBJ2-2, with TRBD2 as a possible D gene (6 bases). The TCR originated in a man aged 35 to 55 in good health and CMV-seropositive. CDR3: CATSRRRDRTGELFF. In DNA form, the CDR3 reads TGTGCCACCAGCAGAAGGCGGGATCGAACCGGGGAGCTGTTTTTT.